One sample yielded the 5 T cell receptor beta chains listed below, sequenced in a study of blood T cell repertoires in COVID-19. TCRdb's copy holds only in-frame clones and misses some; the assay was immunoSEQ multiplex PCR. The sample shows about 300,000 clones, roughly 91% of them seen only once. Sequencing was carried out using peripheral blood. These receptors all come from a man between 40 and 49 years old with acute or convalescent COVID-19.

The chain joins TRBV5-1 to TRBJ2-1; tentatively, D is TRBD2 (6 bases). V was pared by 2 bases and J by 4 bases, with 22 bases between. CDR1 SGHRS and CDR2 YFSETQ come from the germline V gene. This CDR3 comprises 18 residues. The CDR3 loop reads CASSFSPWGVARYNEQFF. CDR3 DNA: TGCGCCAGCAGCTTTTCCCCGTGGGGGGTAGCGAGGTACAATGAGCAGTTCTTC.

The gene calls are TRBV24-1 and TRBJ1-2, with D possibly matching TRBD1 (5 bases). Per the germline V gene, CDR1 is KGHDR and CDR2 is SFDVKD. CDR3 size: 13 residues. The V gene lost 4 bases and the J gene lost 8 bases, with 13 bases spanning the gap. DNA for the CDR3: TGTGCCACCAGTGAACCAGGGTTAGGAGGCTACACCTTC. It yields the protein CATSEPGLGGYTF.

This clone came up once. The chain has TRBV5-4 and TRBJ2-4; D not resolved. Trimming shortened V by 4 bases and J by 0 bases, and 14 bases separated the two germline ends. The germline gives CDR1 SGHNT, CDR2 YYREEE (reference sequence). CDR3 length: 16 amino acids. Here the CDR3 DNA reads TGTGCCAGCAGCCGAGGAGAATTAATAGCCAAAAACATTCAGTACTTC. Translating it yields CASSRGELIAKNIQYF.

The chain has TRBV7-2 and TRBJ1-1; 8 nucleotides align to TRBD1. Unmatched junction bases numbered 5, after V lost 1 base and J lost 7 bases. Germline lookup yields CDR1 SGHTA and CDR2 FQGNSA. The CDR3 is 14 amino acids. The CDR3 sequence: CASSLGYRGNEAFF. The CDR3 nucleotides read TGTGCCAGCAGCTTAGGGTACAGGGGGAATGAAGCTTTCTTT.

The chain has TRBV2 and TRBJ2-7; 8 nucleotides line up with TRBD2. The CDR3 spans 15 residues. Germline CDR1 SNHLY, CDR2 FYNNEI. J gave up 0 bases and V 9 bases, and 10 bases lay outside the gene matches. The DNA for the CDR3 is TGTGCCAGGGCCGGGGGGGCCATACCCTCCTACGAGCAGTACTTC. The encoded protein is CARAGGAIPSYEQYF.